This TCR beta chain was documented in a study of a mutant IDH1 vaccine in newly diagnosed glioma. Remarks on this clone: Its antigen is still unknown.

CDR1 is MNHEY, CDR2 SVGAGI, per germline. With 6 bases removed from V and 12 bases from J, the gap between germline ends came to 15 bases. The CDR3 is made up of 11 amino acids. Libraries were prepared by immunoSEQ multiplex PCR; TCRdb keeps only in-frame clonotypes and omits some of them. The sample consists of around 70,000 clones, roughly 80% of them appearing once. Time point described: week 35, safety follow-up. The vaccine gave 300 ug of a 20-mer mutant IDH1 peptide subcutaneously per dose. Specimen: PBMCs, collected from a glioma patient whose treatment included an IDH1 peptide vaccine. This chain connects TRBV6-5 to TRBJ2-7; D is perhaps TRBD2 (5 bases). The TCR comes from a young man with glioma. CDR3 sequence (DNA): TGTGCCAGCAGAAGCAATGAGCGGTCGTACTTC. Translating it yields CASRSNERSYF.